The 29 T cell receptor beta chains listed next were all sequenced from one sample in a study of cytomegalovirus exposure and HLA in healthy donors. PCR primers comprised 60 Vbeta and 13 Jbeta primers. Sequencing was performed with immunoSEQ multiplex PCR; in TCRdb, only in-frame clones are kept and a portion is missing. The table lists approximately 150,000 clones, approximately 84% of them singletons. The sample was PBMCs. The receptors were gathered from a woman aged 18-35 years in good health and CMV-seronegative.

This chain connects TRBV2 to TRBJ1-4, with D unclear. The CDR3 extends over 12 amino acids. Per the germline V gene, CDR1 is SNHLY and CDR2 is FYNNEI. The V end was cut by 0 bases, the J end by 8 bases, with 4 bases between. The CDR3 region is CASSEASEKLFF. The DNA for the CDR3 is TGTGCCAGCAGTGAAGCCTCCGAAAAACTGTTTTTT.

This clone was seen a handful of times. CDR3 sequence reads: CAWRQDLSEQYF. The CDR3 DNA is TGTGCCTGGAGACAGGATCTCAGCGAGCAGTACTTC. The V gene is TRBV30, the J gene TRBJ2-7, with D maybe TRBD1 (5 bases). Trimming stripped 3 bases from V and 6 bases from J, with 12 bases between. The CDR3 is made up of 12 amino acids. Per germline, CDR1 GTSNPN and CDR2 SVGIG (reference sequence). The full variable domain, in which reference TRBV30 and TRBJ2-7 provide the parts outside the CDR3, is SQTIHQWPATLVQPVGSPLSLECTVEGTSNPNLYWYRQAAGRGLQLLFYSVGIGQISSEVPQNLSASRPQDRQFILSSKKLLLSDSGFYLCAWRQDLSEQYFGPGTRLTVT.

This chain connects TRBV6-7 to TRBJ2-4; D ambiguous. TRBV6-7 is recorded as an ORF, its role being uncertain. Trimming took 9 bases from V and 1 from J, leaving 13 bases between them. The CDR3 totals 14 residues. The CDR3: CARTLCQAKNIQYF. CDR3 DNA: TGTGCCAGAACCCTCTGCCAGGCCAAAAACATTCAGTACTTC.

The CDR3 loop is CASSAETWTSGREDEQFF. DNA for the CDR3: TGTGCCAGCAGTGCGGAAACGTGGACTAGCGGGAGAGAGGATGAGCAGTTCTTC. The rearrangement uses TRBV2 and TRBJ2-1, with TRBD2 matching over 13 bases. V shed 4 bases and J 8 bases; nucleotides not matched to a gene: 14. The CDR3 totals 18 residues. Germline V gene lookup returns CDR1 SNHLY and CDR2 FYNNEI. Supplemented by reference TRBV2 and TRBJ2-1, the full variable domain reads EPEVTQTPSHQVTQMGQEVILRCVPISNHLYFYWYRQILGQKVEFLVSFYNNEISEKSEIFDDQFSVERPDGSNFTLKIRSTKLEDSAMYFCASSAETWTSGREDEQFFGPGTRLTVL.

Here the CDR3 reads CASSLGMTQRRRTEAFF. The CDR3 coding sequence is TGTGCCAGCAGCTTAGGAATGACCCAGCGACGGAGAACTGAAGCTTTCTTT. The rearrangement joins TRBV11-2 to TRBJ1-1; D gene uncertain. The CDR3 has 17 amino acids. CDR1 and CDR2 (germline): SGHAT, FQNNGV. The V end was cut by 1 base, the J end by 5 bases, with 20 bases between. Filled out from reference TRBV11-2 and TRBJ1-1, the complete variable domain reads EAGVAQSPRYKIIEKRQSVAFWCNPISGHATLYWYQQILGQGPKLLIQFQNNGVVDDSQLPKDRFSAERLKGVDSTLKIQPAKLEDSAVYLCASSLGMTQRRRTEAFFGQGTRLTVV.

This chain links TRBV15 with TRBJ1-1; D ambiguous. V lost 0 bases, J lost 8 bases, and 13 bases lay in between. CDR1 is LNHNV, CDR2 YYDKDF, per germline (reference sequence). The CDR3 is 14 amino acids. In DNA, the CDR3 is TGTGCCACCAGCAGAGACCGGGTGACGCAAGAAGCTTTCTTT. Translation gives CATSRDRVTQEAFF.

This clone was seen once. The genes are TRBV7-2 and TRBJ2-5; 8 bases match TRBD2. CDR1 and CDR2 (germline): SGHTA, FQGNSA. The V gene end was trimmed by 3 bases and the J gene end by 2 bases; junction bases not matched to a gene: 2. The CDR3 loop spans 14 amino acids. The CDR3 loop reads CASSFTSGQETQYF. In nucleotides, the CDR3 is TGTGCCAGCAGCTTTACTAGCGGTCAAGAGACCCAGTACTTC.

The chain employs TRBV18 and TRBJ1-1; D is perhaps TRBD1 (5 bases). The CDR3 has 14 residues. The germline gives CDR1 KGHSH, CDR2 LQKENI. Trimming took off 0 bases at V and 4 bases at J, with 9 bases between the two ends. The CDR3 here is CASSPPGGGTEAFF. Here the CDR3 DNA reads TGTGCCAGCTCACCACCGGGGGGGGGCACTGAAGCTTTCTTT. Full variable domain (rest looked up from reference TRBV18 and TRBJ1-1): NAGVMQNPRHLVRRRGQEARLRCSPMKGHSHVYWYRQLPEEGLKFMVYLQKENIIDESGMPKERFSAEFPKEGPSILRIQQVVRGDSAAYFCASSPPGGGTEAFFGQGTRLTVV.

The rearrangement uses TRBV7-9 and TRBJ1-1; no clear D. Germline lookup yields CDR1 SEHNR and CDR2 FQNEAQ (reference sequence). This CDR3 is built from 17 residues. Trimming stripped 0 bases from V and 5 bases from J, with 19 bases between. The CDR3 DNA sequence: TGTGCCAGCAGCTTAGCGTTATTTAGGCCTGCGGGGACTGAAGCTTTCTTT. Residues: CASSLALFRPAGTEAFF.

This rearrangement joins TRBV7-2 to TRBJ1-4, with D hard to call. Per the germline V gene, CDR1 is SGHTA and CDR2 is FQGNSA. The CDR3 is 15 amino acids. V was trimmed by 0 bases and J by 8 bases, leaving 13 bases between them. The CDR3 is CASSLAAGFGEKLFF. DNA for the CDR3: TGTGCCAGCAGCTTAGCAGCGGGGTTTGGCGAAAAACTGTTTTTT.

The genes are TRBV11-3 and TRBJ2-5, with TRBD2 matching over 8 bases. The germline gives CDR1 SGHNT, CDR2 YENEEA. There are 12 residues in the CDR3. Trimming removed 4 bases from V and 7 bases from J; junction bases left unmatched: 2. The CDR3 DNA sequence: TGTGCCAGCAGCTCCACTAGCGGGACCCAGTACTTC. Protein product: CASSSTSGTQYF.

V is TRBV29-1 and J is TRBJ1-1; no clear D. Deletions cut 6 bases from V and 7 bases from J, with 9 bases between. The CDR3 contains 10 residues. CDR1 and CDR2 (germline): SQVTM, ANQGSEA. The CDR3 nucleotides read TGCAGCGTCGCGACGGGTGAAGCTTTCTTT. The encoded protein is CSVATGEAFF.

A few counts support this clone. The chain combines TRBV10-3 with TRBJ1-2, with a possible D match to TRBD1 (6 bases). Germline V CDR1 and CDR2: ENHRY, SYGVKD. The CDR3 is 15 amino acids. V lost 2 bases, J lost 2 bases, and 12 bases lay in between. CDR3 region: CAISEGAGANYGYTF. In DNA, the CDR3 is TGTGCCATCAGTGAGGGTGCAGGGGCGAACTATGGCTACACCTTC.

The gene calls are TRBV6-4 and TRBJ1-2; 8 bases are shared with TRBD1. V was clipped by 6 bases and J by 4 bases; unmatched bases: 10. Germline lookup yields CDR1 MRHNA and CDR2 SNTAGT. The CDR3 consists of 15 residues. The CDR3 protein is CASSPKQGGLYGYTF. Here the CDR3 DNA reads TGTGCCAGCAGCCCAAAACAGGGGGGCCTCTATGGCTACACCTTC.

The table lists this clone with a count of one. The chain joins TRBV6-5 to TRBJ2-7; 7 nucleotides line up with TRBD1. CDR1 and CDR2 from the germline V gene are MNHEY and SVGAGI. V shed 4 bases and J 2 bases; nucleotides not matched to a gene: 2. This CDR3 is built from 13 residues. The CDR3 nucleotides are TGTGCCAGCAGTTCCACAGGGGCCTACGAGCAGTACTTC. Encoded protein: CASSSTGAYEQYF.

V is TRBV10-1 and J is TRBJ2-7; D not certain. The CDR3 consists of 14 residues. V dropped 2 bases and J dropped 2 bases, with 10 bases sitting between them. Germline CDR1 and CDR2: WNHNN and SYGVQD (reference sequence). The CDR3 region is CASSETAQPYEQYF. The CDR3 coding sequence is TGCGCCAGCAGTGAGACAGCTCAACCCTACGAGCAGTACTTC.

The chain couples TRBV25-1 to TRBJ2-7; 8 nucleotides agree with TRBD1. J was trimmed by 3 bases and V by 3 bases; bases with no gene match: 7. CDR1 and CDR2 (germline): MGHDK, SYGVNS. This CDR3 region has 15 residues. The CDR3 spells CASSDPSGGHYEQYF. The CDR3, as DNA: TGTGCCAGCAGTGATCCGTCAGGGGGCCACTACGAGCAGTACTTC.

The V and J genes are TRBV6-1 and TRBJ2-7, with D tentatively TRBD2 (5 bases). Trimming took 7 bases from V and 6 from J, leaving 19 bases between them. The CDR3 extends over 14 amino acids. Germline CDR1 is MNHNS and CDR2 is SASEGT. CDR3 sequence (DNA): TGTGCCAGCACCCCAACGCCCGGAGGCGGCGAGCAGTACTTC. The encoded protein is CASTPTPGGGEQYF.

This CDR3 reads CASSPGGAGGNEQFF. The CDR3 nucleotides are TGCGCCAGCAGCCCCGGAGGAGCGGGAGGGAATGAGCAGTTCTTC. This sequence joins TRBV5-1 and TRBJ2-1; TRBD2 aligns across 10 bases. The CDR3 has 15 amino acids. V trimming: 4 bases; J trimming: 7 bases; junction bases outside the gene matches: 8. The germline CDR1 and CDR2 sequences are SGHRS and YFSETQ.

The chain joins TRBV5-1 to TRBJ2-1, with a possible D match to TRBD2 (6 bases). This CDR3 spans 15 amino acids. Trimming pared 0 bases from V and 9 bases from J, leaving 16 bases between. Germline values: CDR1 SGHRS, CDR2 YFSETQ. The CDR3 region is CASSLAEAGLGEQFF. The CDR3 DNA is TGCGCCAGCAGCTTGGCCGAGGCGGGGTTGGGTGAGCAGTTCTTC. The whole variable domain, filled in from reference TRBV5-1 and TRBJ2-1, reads KAGVTQTPRYLIKTRGQQVTLSCSPISGHRSVSWYQQTPGQGLQFLFEYFSETQRNKGNFPGRFSGRQFSNSRSEMNVSTLELGDSALYLCASSLAEAGLGEQFFGPGTRLTVL.

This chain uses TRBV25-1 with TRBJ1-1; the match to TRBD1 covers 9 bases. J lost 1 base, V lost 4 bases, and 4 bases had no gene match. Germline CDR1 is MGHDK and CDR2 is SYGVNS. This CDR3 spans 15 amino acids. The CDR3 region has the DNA TGTGCCAGCAGTGGGAGGACAGGGGCGAACACTGAAGCTTTCTTT. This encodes CASSGRTGANTEAFF.

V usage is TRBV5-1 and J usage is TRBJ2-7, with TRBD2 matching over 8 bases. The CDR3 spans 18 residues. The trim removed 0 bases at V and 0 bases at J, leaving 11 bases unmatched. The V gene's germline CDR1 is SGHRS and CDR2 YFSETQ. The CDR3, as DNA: TGCGCCAGCAGCTTGGAAAATCTCGTAGCGGGATTCTCCTACGAGCAGTACTTC. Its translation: CASSLENLVAGFSYEQYF.

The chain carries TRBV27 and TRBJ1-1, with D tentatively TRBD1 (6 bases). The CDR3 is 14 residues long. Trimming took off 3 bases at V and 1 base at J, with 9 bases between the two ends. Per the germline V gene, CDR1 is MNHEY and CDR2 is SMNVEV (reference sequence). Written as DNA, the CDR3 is TGTGCCAGCAGTTTGCAGGGGAGGAACACTGAAGCTTTCTTT. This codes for CASSLQGRNTEAFF.

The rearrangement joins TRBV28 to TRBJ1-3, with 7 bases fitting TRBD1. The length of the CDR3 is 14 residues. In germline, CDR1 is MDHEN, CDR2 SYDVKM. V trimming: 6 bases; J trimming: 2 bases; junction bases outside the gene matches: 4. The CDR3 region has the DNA TGTGCCAGCAGCACGACAGGGACTGGAAACACCATATATTTT. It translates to CASSTTGTGNTIYF.

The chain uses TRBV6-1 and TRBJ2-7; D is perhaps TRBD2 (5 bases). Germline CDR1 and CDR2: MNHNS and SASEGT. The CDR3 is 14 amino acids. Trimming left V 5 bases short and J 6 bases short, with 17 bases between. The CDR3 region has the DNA TGTGCCAGCAGTATGGGAGATAGGGCTCTCGAGCAGTACTTC. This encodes CASSMGDRALEQYF.

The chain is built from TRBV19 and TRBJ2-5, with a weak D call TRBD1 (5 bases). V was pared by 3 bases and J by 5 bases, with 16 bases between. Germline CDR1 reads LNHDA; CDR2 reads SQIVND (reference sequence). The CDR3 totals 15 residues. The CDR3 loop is CASSIGQGLGETQYF. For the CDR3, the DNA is TGTGCCAGTAGTATCGGTCAGGGCCTGGGGGAGACCCAGTACTTC.

CDR3 nucleotides: TGTGCCAGCAGCTTAACAGGGGGCCCCGGAAACACCATATATTTT. It yields the protein CASSLTGGPGNTIYF. The rearrangement joins TRBV11-3 to TRBJ1-3, with 9 nucleotides matching TRBD1. Losses at the gene ends were 2 bases for V and 4 bases for J; bases not matched to a gene: 3. Germline values: CDR1 SGHNT, CDR2 YENEEA. The CDR3 totals 15 residues.

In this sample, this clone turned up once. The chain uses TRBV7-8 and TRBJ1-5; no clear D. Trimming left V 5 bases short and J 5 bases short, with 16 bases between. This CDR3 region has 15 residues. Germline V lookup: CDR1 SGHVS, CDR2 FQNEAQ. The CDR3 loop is CASSGMTGGYQPQHF. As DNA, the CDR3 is TGTGCCAGCAGCGGTATGACGGGCGGGTATCAGCCCCAGCATTTT.

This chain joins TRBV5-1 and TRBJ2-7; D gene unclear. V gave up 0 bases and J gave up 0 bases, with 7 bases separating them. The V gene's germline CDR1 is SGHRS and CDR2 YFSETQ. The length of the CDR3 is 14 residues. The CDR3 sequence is CASSLEARSYEQYF. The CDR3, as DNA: TGCGCCAGCAGCTTGGAAGCCCGCTCCTACGAGCAGTACTTC.